The present entry profiles one T cell receptor (beta chain) with its context. Its antigen has not been determined. No base quality information exists; no much larger clone differs at one position. Inclusive of the bounding cysteine and phenylalanine, the CDR3 is 16 residues long. Of the read, only the CDR3 DNA is kept; its 48 bases are in frame from base 1. V is cut by 2 bases and J by 0 bases, and the space between the germline ends is 11 bases. CDR1 LGHNA and CDR2 YNFKEQ are derived from the germline V gene. In the ophthalmopathy patients, disease was moderately to severely active, with a Clinical Activity Score of 3 or more, a NOSPECS grade of 4 or more, and a duration of less than 3 months. The study excluded patients with uncontrolled infections, other autoimmune diseases, pregnancy or lactation. Diagnoses were based on clinical symptoms, serum thyroxine and TRAb, thyroid ultrasound and orbital computed tomography. Ficoll-Paque density gradient centrifugation was used to isolate PBMCs from around 9.1 ml of fresh peripheral blood. Total RNA was extracted using Trizol reagent, and RNA quality was assessed on an Agilent 2100 Bioanalyzer.

The data belong to a study of T cells in Graves' hyperthyroidism and ophthalmopathy (dated by TCRdb to the late 2010s). About the investigation overall: Peripheral blood was collected at initial diagnosis, before any treatment. To identify TCR V-J signatures that set the groups apart, the researchers used a discovery cohort of about a hundred patients, made up of some 41 with Graves' ophthalmopathy and about 55 with stable Graves' hyperthyroidism. An independent validation cohort of under 20 hyperthyroidism patients and roughly 16 patients who later progressed to ophthalmopathy tested prospective prediction of ophthalmopathy. The 90 to 100 discovery patients were randomly split 7:3 into training and test sets. In roughly six Graves' hyperthyroidism patients, the study also compared T-cell repertoires from thyroid tissue with T-cell repertoires from blood. After blood sampling, hyperthyroidism patients were treated with methimazole at a starting dose of 30 mg daily, and ophthalmopathy patients were treated with high-dose intravenous methylprednisolone. The paper reports TCR Vbeta CDR3 sequencing of 140 or so peripheral blood samples: around 45 ophthalmopathy, around 80 hyperthyroidism and approximately 17 progressor patients.

Beyond this particular receptor, the publication reports: A 13 V-J signature model separated ophthalmopathy from stable hyperthyroidism, with nearly 90% sensitivity and 81.08% specificity in cross-validation and 80%/75% in testing. In validation, progression to ophthalmopathy was predicted by the model with approximately 67% sensitivity and nearly 75% specificity, a median of roughly six months before onset. Most expanded thyroid clonotypes (frequency above 0.001) were also found in blood, which suggests that blood repertoires may mirror thyroid immune responses. No statistical method was used to set the sample size in advance, and investigators knew the group allocation.

The TCR beta CDR3 regions were amplified from the RNA transcripts. The TCR CDR3 was subjected to a first round of RT-PCR using the HTBI primer set and the Qiagen OneStep RT-PCR kit. Libraries were constructed in a second round of multiplex PCR, after which size selection and purification were carried out. Sequencing of the libraries was done on an Illumina HiSeq2000 using paired-end 100 bp reads. As for the original processing: SOAPnuke was used to process the raw data, removing reads that contained adapters or uncalled bases, had a mean Phred below 15, or lacked an exact match to the constant primer or identifier. COPE v1.2.5 was used to merge high-quality paired reads, and clonotypes were defined as unique nucleotide sequences. Clonotypes were aligned to IMGT TRBV, TRBD and TRBJ reference segments using MiTCR v1.1. The analysis included only V-J combinations with a frequency above 0.0001, which together covered around 99% of the repertoires. The TCS score was defined as F50 (clonal expansion) divided by E x V (chaos), with BLOSUM62-based TCRdist calculated between CDR3 peptides within each V-J. Welch's t-statistics and random forest reduced just over 500 V-J features to 10 to 15, which were used in a naive Bayes classifier (R e1071). Starting from the raw public reads, TCRdb applied fastp trimming at Q25, assembled clones with MiXCR and retained in-frame beta chains. Each entry is one CDR3 protein sequence, shown with its most common DNA and genes. Here the V and J calls rest on TCRdb's processing, not on the authors' analysis. This sample holds approximately 600,000 distinct CDR3 sequences; around 20% were observed only once. The top ten hold around a third of the sample.

This TCR was recovered from a man aged 25-45 years with Graves' ophthalmopathy. The chain is assembled from TRBV4-2 and TRBJ1-3, with the identity of the D gene unclear. Specimen: blood. For the CDR3, the sequence is CASSQRTESSGNTIYF. The DNA sequence is given as TGTGCCAGCAGCCAAAGAACCGAGAGCTCTGGAAACACCATATATTTT.